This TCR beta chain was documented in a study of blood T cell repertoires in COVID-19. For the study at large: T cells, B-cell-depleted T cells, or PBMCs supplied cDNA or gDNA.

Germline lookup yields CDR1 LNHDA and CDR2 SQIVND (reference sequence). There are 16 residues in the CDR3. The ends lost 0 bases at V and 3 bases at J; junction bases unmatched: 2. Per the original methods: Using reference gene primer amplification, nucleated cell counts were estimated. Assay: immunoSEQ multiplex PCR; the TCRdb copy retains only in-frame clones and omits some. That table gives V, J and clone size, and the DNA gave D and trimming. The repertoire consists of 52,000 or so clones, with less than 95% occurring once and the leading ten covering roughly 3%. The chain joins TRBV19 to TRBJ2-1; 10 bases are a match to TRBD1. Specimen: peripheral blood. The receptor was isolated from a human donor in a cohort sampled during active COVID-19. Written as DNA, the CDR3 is TGTGCCAGTAGTATAGATGGACAGGGGGACTACAATGAGCAGTTCTTC. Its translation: CASSIDGQGDYNEQFF.